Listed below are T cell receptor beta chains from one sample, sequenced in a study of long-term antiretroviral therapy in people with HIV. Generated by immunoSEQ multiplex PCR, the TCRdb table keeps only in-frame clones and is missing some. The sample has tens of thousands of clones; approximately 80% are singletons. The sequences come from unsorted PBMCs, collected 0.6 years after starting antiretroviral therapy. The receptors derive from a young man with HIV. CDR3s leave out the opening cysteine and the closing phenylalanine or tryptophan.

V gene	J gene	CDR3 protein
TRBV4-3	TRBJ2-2	ASSTRLVPVGELF
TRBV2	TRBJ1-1	ASSAQGVDTEAF
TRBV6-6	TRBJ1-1	ASSYTQGSAF
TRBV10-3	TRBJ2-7	AISPSQSYEQY
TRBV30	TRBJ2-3	AWCNKTGGRAGGRPDTQY
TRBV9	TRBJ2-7	ASSSSPGNYEQY
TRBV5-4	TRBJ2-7	ASSPRGTGVDEQY
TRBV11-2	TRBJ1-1	ASSLDRTGEAF
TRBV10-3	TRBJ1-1	AIKDTGAGSNTEAF
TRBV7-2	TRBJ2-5	ATMTGGQETQY
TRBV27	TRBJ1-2	ASSPTNNQNGYT
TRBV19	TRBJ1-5	ASSIILISNQPQH
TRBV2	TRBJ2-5	ASIVSQETQY
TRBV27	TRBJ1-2	ASSQSRDRAKYGYT
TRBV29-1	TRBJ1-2	SVAPGQGGGDYGYT
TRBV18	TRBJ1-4	ASSPPGPTNEKLF
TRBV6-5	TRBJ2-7	ASSSGLAGGWY
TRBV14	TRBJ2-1	ASSQRLAGGPYEQF
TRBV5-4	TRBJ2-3	ASSPTSGIDTQY
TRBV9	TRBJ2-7	ASSVGPPGLANPYEQY
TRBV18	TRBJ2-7	ASSPTLTANDHEQY
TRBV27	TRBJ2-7	ASSYPEQY
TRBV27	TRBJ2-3	ASKRTSGRVGTDTQY
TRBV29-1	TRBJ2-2	SVGVTGELF